This TCR beta chain was recorded in a study of control samples from healthy donors and cancer patients. The table came from immunoSEQ multiplex PCR; TCRdb's copy has only in-frame clones and leaves some out. The sample records 55,000 to 85,000 clones, just under 90% being singletons. The V end lost 7 bases, the J end lost 0 bases, and 17 bases lay between the germline ends. This CDR3 has 16 amino acids. Looked up from germline, CDR1 is LNHNV and CDR2 is YYDKDF (reference sequence). The sequencing input was PBMCs. This TCR was sampled from a man aged 60-69 years with lung cancer. This sequence joins TRBV15 and TRBJ2-3; D perhaps matches TRBD1 (5 bases). The CDR3 nucleotides are TGTGCCACCACTGAGACCCTTACAGGTAGCACAGATACGCAGTATTTT. Translated: CATTETLTGSTDTQYF.